A selection of T cell receptor beta chains follows, all from one sample in a study of cytomegalovirus exposure and HLA in healthy donors. Assay used: immunoSEQ multiplex PCR; TCRdb lists only in-frame clones, some missing. The data hold 130,000 or so clones, with 76% observed a single time. The sequenced sample was PBMCs. These receptors were taken from a female donor in good health and CMV-seropositive. The CDR3 runs from the conserved cysteine through the conserved F or W. D genes are given only for firm matches. Clone size is given for some rows only: seen once, a few or many times, or a class if the clone is expanded.

D	J	V	size	CDR3	DNA
TRBD1	TRBJ2-2	TRBV5-6	-	CASSRLGTGGNTGELFF	TGTGCCAGCAGCCGCTTAGGTACAGGGGGCAACACCGGGGAGCTGTTTTTT
-	TRBJ1-1	TRBV6-6	few	CASRETANTEAFF	TGTGCCAGCAGGGAGACAGCGAACACTGAAGCTTTCTTT
TRBD1	TRBJ1-3	TRBV7-2	-	CASSTDRGPGNTIYF	TGTGCCAGCAGCACAGACAGGGGGCCTGGAAACACCATATATTTT
TRBD1	TRBJ2-1	TRBV7-2	-	CASRNYRGNEQFF	TGTGCCAGCAGAAACTACAGGGGAAATGAGCAGTTCTTC
-	TRBJ1-2	TRBV7-9	-	CASSDTGTNYGYTF	TGTGCCAGCAGCGACACCGGGACTAACTATGGCTACACCTTC
TRBD1	TRBJ2-7	TRBV28	-	CASSPGGQGVYEQYF	TGTGCCAGCAGCCCCGGGGGACAGGGAGTGTACGAGCAGTACTTC
-	TRBJ2-2	TRBV4-2	-	CASSQGKRANTGELFF	TGTGCCAGCAGCCAAGGGAAGCGTGCGAACACCGGGGAGCTGTTTTTT
TRBD2	TRBJ2-7	TRBV6-4	-	CPGLAGVGEQYF	TGTCCGGGACTAGCGGGAGTGGGCGAGCAGTACTTC
-	TRBJ2-3	TRBV11-2	-	CASSPRSAISTDTQYF	TGTGCCAGCAGTCCGCGGAGCGCGATTAGCACAGATACGCAGTATTTT
-	TRBJ1-5	TRBV7-6	-	CASSSGDQPQHF	TGTGCCAGCAGCTCCGGGGATCAGCCCCAGCATTTT
-	TRBJ2-7	TRBV6-5	few	CASSFTTGRVYF	TGTGCCAGCAGTTTCACCACAGGGAGAGTGTACTTC
TRBD1	TRBJ1-6	TRBV7-3	few	CASSLTGENSPLHF	TGTGCCAGCAGCTTGACAGGGGAGAATTCACCCCTCCACTTT
TRBD1	TRBJ1-2	TRBV2	-	CASSPGTGGHGYTF	TGTGCCAGCAGCCCCGGGACAGGGGGTCATGGCTACACCTTC
TRBD2	TRBJ2-7	TRBV19	-	CASRIGGGTDEQYF	TGTGCCAGTAGAATCGGCGGGGGGACCGACGAGCAGTACTTC
TRBD1	TRBJ2-7	TRBV10-3	-	CAIRPTGDRSYEQYF	TGTGCCATCAGACCCACAGGGGACAGGTCCTACGAGCAGTACTTC
-	TRBJ1-1	TRBV6-5	few	CASTPPQGSDTEAFF	TGTGCCAGCACCCCACCGCAGGGAAGCGACACTGAAGCTTTCTTT
TRBD1	TRBJ2-1	TRBV25-1	-	CASSESEGDSTYNEQFF	TGTGCCAGCAGTGAATCCGAGGGGGACAGTACCTACAATGAGCAGTTCTTC
TRBD1	TRBJ2-7	TRBV11-1	-	CASSRGQVLSYEQYF	TGTGCCAGCAGCAGAGGACAGGTCCTTTCCTACGAGCAGTACTTC
TRBD1	TRBJ1-2	TRBV18	-	CASSPGTGSSGGYTF	TGTGCCAGCTCACCGGGGACAGGCTCTTCGGGGGGCTACACCTTC